These 26 T cell receptor beta chains originate from one sample sequenced in a study of T-cell reconstitution after alpha-beta-depleted transplantation in children. TCRbeta library construction was performed incorporating unique molecular identifiers. One entry per CDR3 protein results from TCRdb running MiXCR on the PCR reads. Counted here are about a million distinct CDR3 sequences, about 31% occurring once; the ten biggest clones make up roughly 28%. The input for sequencing was PBMCs, mostly from graft donor cells, taken 360 days after TCRalphabeta/CD19-depleted stem cell transplant. Receptors were obtained from a boy under two years old who had a stem cell transplant for SCID, so the T cells may come from the graft donor.

In this sample, this clonotype turned up a few times. The rearrangement uses TRBV28 and TRBJ2-7; 11 nucleotides line up with TRBD1. Germline lookup yields CDR1 MDHEN and CDR2 SYDVKM. This CDR3 has 16 amino acids. Unmatched junction bases numbered 7, after V lost 6 bases and J lost 0 bases. CDR3 protein: CASRWMDRGPSYEQYF. CDR3 in DNA: TGTGCCAGCAGGTGGATGGACAGGGGGCCCTCCTACGAGCAGTACTTC.

This clonotype was detected many times. This chain connects TRBV15 to TRBJ2-7; 7 bases are a match to TRBD1. CDR1 and CDR2 (germline): LNHNV, YYDKDF (reference sequence). This CDR3 region has 14 residues. V trimming: 3 bases; J trimming: 6 bases; junction bases outside the gene matches: 8. The CDR3 loop reads CATSSAGTASEQYF. The CDR3 coding sequence is TGTGCCACCAGCAGTGCTGGGACAGCTTCCGAGCAGTACTTC.

This sequence joins TRBV12-3 or TRBV12-4 and TRBJ2-7; 8 bases fit TRBD2. The V segment lost 4 bases and the J segment 3 bases; nucleotides outside the gene matches: 5. This CDR3 has 14 amino acids. The CDR3 DNA follows: TGTGCCAGCAGTTGGTCCGGGGGGGACTACGAGCAGTACTTC. It yields the protein CASSWSGGDYEQYF.

This clonotype was observed a few times. This chain uses TRBV29-1 with TRBJ2-3; D tentatively reads TRBD1 or TRBD2 (5 bases each). CDR1 and CDR2 from the germline V gene are SQVTM and ANQGSEA. CDR3 size: 8 residues. The CDR3 nucleotides are TGCGGGGGAGATACGCAGTATTTT. This encodes CGGDTQYF.

CDR3 in amino acids: CASSLVLGPHDYGYTF. The CDR3 bases are TGCGCCAGCAGCTTGGTATTGGGACCGCACGATTATGGCTACACCTTC. V usage is TRBV5-1 and J usage is TRBJ1-2, with D maybe TRBD1 (5 bases). There are 16 residues in the CDR3. Germline V gives CDR1 SGHRS, CDR2 YFSETQ. The V gene lost 0 bases and the J gene lost 5 bases, with 17 bases spanning the gap.

This clonotype occurred a few times. The V and J genes are TRBV12-3 or TRBV12-4 and TRBJ2-1; 8 positions agree with TRBD2. The ends lost 5 bases at V and 8 bases at J; junction bases unmatched: 5. CDR3 length: 13 amino acids. The DNA of the CDR3 is TGTGCCAGCAGTCCGGGACTAGGAGATGAGCAGTTCTTC. Translating it yields CASSPGLGDEQFF.

V gene TRBV20-1 combines with J gene TRBJ1-3; no clear D gene. CDR3 length equals 12 residues. Germline CDR1 is DFQATT and CDR2 is SNEGSKA (reference sequence). V was shortened by 5 bases and J by 2 bases, with 7 bases between the two germline ends. CDR3 nucleotide sequence: TGCAGTGCTCCACAACCTGGAAACACCATATATTTT. It translates to CSAPQPGNTIYF.

This clonotype was observed a few times. The rearrangement joins TRBV20-1 to TRBJ1-2, with D possibly TRBD1 on 5 matching bases. Germline V gene lookup returns CDR1 DFQATT and CDR2 SNEGSKA (reference sequence). The CDR3 covers 13 residues. V was pared by 0 bases and J by 4 bases, with 9 bases between. The CDR3 region is CSAREGGGYGYTF. For the CDR3, the DNA is TGCAGTGCTAGAGAGGGGGGAGGCTATGGCTACACCTTC.

This clonotype was detected a few times. The chain recombines TRBV5-1 with TRBJ2-7; 7 nucleotides align to TRBD1. CDR3 length equals 17 residues. Germline V gene data show CDR1 as SGHRS and CDR2 as YFSETQ. Trimming removed 1 base from V and 4 bases from J; junction bases left unmatched: 14. DNA of the CDR3: TGCGCCAGCAGCTTGACTTCCGGGACAGCGACGTTTTACGAGCAGTACTTC. Translating it yields CASSLTSGTATFYEQYF. Based on the CDR3 plus reference TRBV5-1 and TRBJ2-7, the full variable domain is KAGVTQTPRYLIKTRGQQVTLSCSPISGHRSVSWYQQTPGQGLQFLFEYFSETQRNKGNFPGRFSGRQFSNSRSEMNVSTLELGDSALYLCASSLTSGTATFYEQYFGPGTRLTVT.

This chain uses TRBV2 with TRBJ2-4; the match to TRBD2 covers 10 bases. The CDR3 contains 19 residues. CDR1 is SNHLY and CDR2 is FYNNEI in the germline V gene. The junction had 12 bases not matched to a gene; V was cut back by 4 bases and J by 0 bases. CDR3 DNA sequence: TGTGCCAGCAGTGGAACTCGGTCTAGCGGGGGTATAGCCAAAAACATTCAGTACTTC. This sequence encodes CASSGTRSSGGIAKNIQYF.

The V gene is TRBV12-3 or TRBV12-4, the J gene TRBJ1-2; D call uncertain. CDR3 size: 12 residues. V lost 4 bases and J lost 4, with 7 bases in between. The CDR3 spells CASSSIGYGYTF. CDR3 sequence (DNA): TGTGCCAGCAGTTCTATTGGCTATGGCTACACCTTC.

The rearrangement uses TRBV7-6 and TRBJ2-7; 7 bases are a match to TRBD2. Germline-derived CDR1 and CDR2 are SGHVS and FNYEAQ. J gave up 4 bases and V 1 base, and 10 bases lay outside the gene matches. The CDR3 totals 16 residues. The CDR3 DNA is TGTGCCAGCAGCTTAGGCCCCCCGGGCGGGGGATACGAGCAGTACTTC. Translating gives CASSLGPPGGGYEQYF.

The V call is TRBV28, the J call TRBJ1-4; D might be TRBD1 (5 bases). V was cut by 6 bases and J by 2 bases, with 7 bases left in between. The germline CDR1 and CDR2 sequences are MDHEN and SYDVKM. This CDR3 has 13 amino acids. Written as DNA, the CDR3 is TGTGCCAGCAGAACAGGCACTAATGAAAAACTGTTTTTT. Translating it yields CASRTGTNEKLFF.

This chain connects TRBV20-1 to TRBJ2-3, with D unclear. V dropped 7 bases and J dropped 0 bases, with 11 bases sitting between them. Germline CDR1 and CDR2: DFQATT and SNEGSKA (reference sequence). The CDR3 consists of 13 residues. The CDR3 is CSVRISSTDTQYF. The CDR3 DNA is TGCAGTGTCAGGATTTCTAGCACAGATACGCAGTATTTT.

In this sample, this clonotype turned up a few times. The chain joins TRBV6-2 or TRBV6-3 to TRBJ2-5, with 8 bases matching TRBD2. CDR1 is MNHEY and CDR2 is SVGEGT in the germline V gene. The CDR3 spans 14 residues. V was pared by 7 bases and J by 5 bases, with 9 bases of the junction left unmatched. In DNA form, the CDR3 reads TGTGCCAGCAACCGCGGGACTAGTGGGGAGACCCAGTACTTC. Translated, it gives CASNRGTSGETQYF.

The chain employs TRBV5-1 and TRBJ2-2; 8 nucleotides match TRBD2. Germline CDR1 and CDR2: SGHRS and YFSETQ. J was trimmed by 4 bases and V by 4 bases; bases with no gene match: 6. There are 15 residues in the CDR3. CDR3 coding DNA: TGCGCCAGCAGCGGCCTAGCGGGTGCCACCGGGGAGCTGTTTTTT. Its protein product is CASSGLAGATGELFF.

This clonotype has a count of ten or more. The chain uses TRBV5-1 and TRBJ1-1; D remains ambiguous. The CDR3 is made up of 13 amino acids. CDR1 is SGHRS and CDR2 is YFSETQ in the germline V gene. Trimming removed 5 bases at V and 0 bases at J, with 8 bases between. The CDR3 coding sequence is TGCGCCAGCAGTCCAAGCGTGAACACTGAAGCTTTCTTT. This codes for CASSPSVNTEAFF.

This clonotype came up a few times. The genes are TRBV6-1 and TRBJ1-1; D is undetermined. CDR1 and CDR2 (germline): MNHNS, SASEGT. Trimming pared 5 bases from V and 0 bases from J, leaving 13 bases between. The CDR3 covers 15 residues. The chain's CDR3 is CASSPLAQMNTEAFF. Here the CDR3 DNA reads TGTGCCAGCAGTCCGCTCGCGCAGATGAACACTGAAGCTTTCTTT.

J is TRBJ2-5 and V is TRBV20-1; the D is unclear. Germline values: CDR1 DFQATT, CDR2 SNEGSKA (reference sequence). V lost 6 bases and J 5 bases, leaving 13 bases between the germline ends. The CDR3 runs 12 residues. CDR3 sequence: CSAPDRRETQYF. Here the CDR3 DNA reads TGCAGTGCACCCGATAGACGGGAGACCCAGTACTTC.

This clonotype was observed a handful of times. This chain links TRBV19 with TRBJ1-1; D is perhaps TRBD1 (5 bases). There are 14 residues in the CDR3. V was clipped by 4 bases and J by 3 bases, with 12 bases between them. The germline V gene has CDR1 LNHDA and CDR2 SQIVND (reference sequence). For the CDR3, the DNA is TGTGCCAGTAGTACCCTTATAGGGGACACTGAAGCTTTCTTT. Translation: CASSTLIGDTEAFF.

The rearrangement joins TRBV7-2 to TRBJ2-5; TRBD1 is a possible D gene (6 bases). Germline V CDR1 and CDR2: SGHTA, FQGNSA. This CDR3 has 15 residues. With 3 bases removed from V and 2 bases from J, the gap between germline ends came to 13 bases. CDR3 sequence (DNA): TGTGCCAGCAGCTTCTCCCCAGACAGGCAAGAGACCCAGTACTTC. It translates to CASSFSPDRQETQYF.

This clonotype showed up just a few times. CDR3: CAISESLGPRGDEQFF. The CDR3 region has the DNA TGTGCCATCAGTGAGTCTCTCGGGCCGCGGGGGGATGAGCAGTTCTTC. The chain is built from TRBV10-3 and TRBJ2-1; TRBD2 matches at 8 bases. With 0 bases clipped from V and 8 bases from J, the junction kept 9 bases outside the gene matches. This CDR3 is 16 amino acids long. CDR1 and CDR2 from the germline V gene are ENHRY and SYGVKD.

This chain joins TRBV4-3 and TRBJ1-2; D call uncertain. V was clipped by 0 bases and J by 2 bases, with 10 bases between them. The CDR3 has 15 residues. Germline V gene data show CDR1 as LGHNA and CDR2 as YSLEER. CDR3 amino acids: CASSQDPGENYGYTF. The CDR3 nucleotides are TGCGCCAGCAGCCAAGATCCAGGAGAGAACTATGGCTACACCTTC.

The CDR3 region is CASSPTVGVLYGYTF. CDR3 coding DNA: TGTGCCAGCTCACCAACCGTGGGGGTGCTCTATGGCTACACCTTC. The chain recombines TRBV18 with TRBJ1-2; TRBD1 might be the D (5 bases). Trimming pared 2 bases from V and 4 bases from J, leaving 14 bases between. This CDR3 spans 15 amino acids. Germline loops: CDR1 KGHSH, CDR2 LQKENI.

The chain employs TRBV7-2 and TRBJ1-1, with D tentatively TRBD1 (5 bases). Trimming stripped 0 bases from V and 8 bases from J, with 13 bases between. The V gene's germline CDR1 is SGHTA and CDR2 FQGNSA. This CDR3 region has 14 residues. The CDR3 bases are TGTGCCAGCAGCTTAGCGGGGGGGGTTTCGGAAGCTTTCTTT. Protein sequence: CASSLAGGVSEAFF.

The V and J genes are TRBV3-1 and TRBJ2-2; D perhaps matches TRBD2 (5 bases). This CDR3 region has 13 residues. Trimming removed 4 bases at V and 6 bases at J, with 9 bases between. Per the germline V gene, CDR1 is LGHDT and CDR2 is YNNKEL (reference sequence). Written as DNA, the CDR3 is TGTGCCAGCAGCCGGACTGGGGCCGGGGAGCTGTTTTTT. This translates into CASSRTGAGELFF.